This T cell receptor (beta chain) appears in the sequencing data of a study of blood T cell repertoires in COVID-19. Overall study context: Samples came from the United States, Italy and Spain, spanning acute and convalescent COVID-19.

Germline CDR1 SGHKS, CDR2 YYEKEE (reference sequence). The V end lost 4 bases, the J end lost 1 base, and 20 bases lay between the germline ends. The CDR3 is 17 residues long. Assay: immunoSEQ multiplex PCR; the TCRdb copy retains only in-frame clones and omits some. The sample carries fewer than 80,000 clones, about nine tenths recorded once. The TCR comes from a human donor in a cohort sampled during active COVID-19. Specimen: peripheral blood. This sequence joins TRBV5-5 and TRBJ1-2, with unresolved D. CDR3 loop: CASSPHLRSNYNYGYTF. Written as DNA, the CDR3 is TGTGCCAGCAGCCCGCATCTGAGATCCAACTATAACTATGGCTACACCTTC.